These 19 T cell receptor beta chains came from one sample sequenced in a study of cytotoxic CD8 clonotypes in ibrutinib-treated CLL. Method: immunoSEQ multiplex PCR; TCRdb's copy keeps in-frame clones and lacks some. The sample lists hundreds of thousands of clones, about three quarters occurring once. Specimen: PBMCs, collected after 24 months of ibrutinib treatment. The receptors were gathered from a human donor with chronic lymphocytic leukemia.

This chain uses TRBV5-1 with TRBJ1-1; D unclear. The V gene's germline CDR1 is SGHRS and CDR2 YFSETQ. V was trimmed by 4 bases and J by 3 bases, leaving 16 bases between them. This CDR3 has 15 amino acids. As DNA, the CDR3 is TGCGCCAGCAGCCCCCTAGGCAGTGCGGACACTGAAGCTTTCTTT. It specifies CASSPLGSADTEAFF. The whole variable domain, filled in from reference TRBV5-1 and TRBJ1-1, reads KAGVTQTPRYLIKTRGQQVTLSCSPISGHRSVSWYQQTPGQGLQFLFEYFSETQRNKGNFPGRFSGRQFSNSRSEMNVSTLELGDSALYLCASSPLGSADTEAFFGQGTRLTVV.

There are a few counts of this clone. CDR3 bases: TGTGCCAGCAGCCCTGAGAGCCAAGAGACCCAGTACTTC. Protein sequence: CASSPESQETQYF. This chain connects TRBV7-6 to TRBJ2-5; no reliable D call. The germline CDR1 and CDR2 sequences are SGHVS and FNYEAQ. Trimming took 5 bases from V and 1 from J, leaving 8 bases between them. The length of the CDR3 is 13 residues.

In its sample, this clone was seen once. CDR3 residues: CSVELADRGGYNEQFF. CDR3 bases: TGCAGCGTTGAATTGGCGGACAGGGGTGGCTACAATGAGCAGTTCTTC. The V call is TRBV29-1, the J call TRBJ2-1; 9 nucleotides line up with TRBD1. Germline assignment: CDR1 SQVTM and CDR2 ANQGSEA. V gave up 2 bases and J gave up 3 bases; unmatched junction bases: 8. The CDR3 consists of 16 residues.

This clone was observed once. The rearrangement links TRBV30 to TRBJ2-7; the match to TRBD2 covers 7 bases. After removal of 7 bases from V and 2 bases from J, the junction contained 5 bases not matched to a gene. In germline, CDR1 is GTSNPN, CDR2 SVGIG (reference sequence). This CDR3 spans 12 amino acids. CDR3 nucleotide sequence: TGTGCCTCTCAGCGGGATCCCTACGAGCAGTACTTC. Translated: CASQRDPYEQYF.

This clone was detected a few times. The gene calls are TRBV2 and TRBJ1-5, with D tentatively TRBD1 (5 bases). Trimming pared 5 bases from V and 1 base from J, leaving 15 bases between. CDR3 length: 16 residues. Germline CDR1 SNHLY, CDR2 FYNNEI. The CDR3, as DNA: TGTGCCAGCAGTCGGAACGACGGGGGGAGCAATCAGCCCCAGCATTTT. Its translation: CASSRNDGGSNQPQHF.

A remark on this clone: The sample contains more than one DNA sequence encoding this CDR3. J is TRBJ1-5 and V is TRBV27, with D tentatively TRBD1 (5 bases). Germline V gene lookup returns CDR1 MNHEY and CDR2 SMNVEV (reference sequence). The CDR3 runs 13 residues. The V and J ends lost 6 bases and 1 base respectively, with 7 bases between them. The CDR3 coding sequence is TGTGCCAGCAGGAGGGACAGCAATCAGCCCCAGCATTTT. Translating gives CASRRDSNQPQHF.

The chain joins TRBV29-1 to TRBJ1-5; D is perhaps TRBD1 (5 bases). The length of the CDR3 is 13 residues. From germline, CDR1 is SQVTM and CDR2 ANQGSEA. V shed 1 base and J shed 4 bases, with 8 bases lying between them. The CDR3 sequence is CSVEGDRNQPQHF. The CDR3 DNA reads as TGCAGCGTTGAAGGGGACCGAAATCAGCCCCAGCATTTT.

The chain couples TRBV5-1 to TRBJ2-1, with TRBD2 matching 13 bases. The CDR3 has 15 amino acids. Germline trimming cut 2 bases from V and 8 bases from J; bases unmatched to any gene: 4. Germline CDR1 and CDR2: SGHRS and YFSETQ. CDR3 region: CASSLLAGGPHEQFF. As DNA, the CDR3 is TGCGCCAGCAGCTTACTAGCGGGAGGGCCACATGAGCAGTTCTTC.

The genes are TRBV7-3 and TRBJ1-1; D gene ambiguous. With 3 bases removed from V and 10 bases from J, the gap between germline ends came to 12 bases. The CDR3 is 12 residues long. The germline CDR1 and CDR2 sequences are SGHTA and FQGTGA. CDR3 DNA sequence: TGTGCCAGCAGCTTCAATCAAGCGCCAGCTTTCTTT. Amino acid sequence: CASSFNQAPAFF.

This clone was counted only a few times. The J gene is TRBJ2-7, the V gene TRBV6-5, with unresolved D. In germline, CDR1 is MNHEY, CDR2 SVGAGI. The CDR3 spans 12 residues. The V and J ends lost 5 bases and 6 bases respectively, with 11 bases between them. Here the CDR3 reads CASSAPWSEQYF. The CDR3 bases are TGTGCCAGCAGTGCCCCTTGGAGCGAGCAGTACTTC.

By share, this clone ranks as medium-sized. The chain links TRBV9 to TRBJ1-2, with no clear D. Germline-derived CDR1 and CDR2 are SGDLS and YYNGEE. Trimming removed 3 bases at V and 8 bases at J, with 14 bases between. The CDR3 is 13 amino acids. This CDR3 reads CASSAPSLRGYTF. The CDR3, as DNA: TGTGCCAGCAGCGCACCGAGTTTACGGGGCTACACCTTC.

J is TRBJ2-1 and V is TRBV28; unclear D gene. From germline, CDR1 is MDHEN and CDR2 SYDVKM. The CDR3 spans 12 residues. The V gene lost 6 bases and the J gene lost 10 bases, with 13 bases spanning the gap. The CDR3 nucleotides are TGTGCCAGCAGCGCCCCCGGTTGGGAGCAGTTCTTC. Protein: CASSAPGWEQFF.

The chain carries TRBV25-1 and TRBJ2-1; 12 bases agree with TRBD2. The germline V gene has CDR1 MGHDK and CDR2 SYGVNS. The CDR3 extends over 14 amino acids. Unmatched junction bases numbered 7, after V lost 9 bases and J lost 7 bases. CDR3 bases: TGTGCCAGTGCTAGCGGGAGGGCCGGGAATGAGCAGTTCTTC. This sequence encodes CASASGRAGNEQFF. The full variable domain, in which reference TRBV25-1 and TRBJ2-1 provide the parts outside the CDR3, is EADIYQTPRYLVIGTGKKITLECSQTMGHDKMYWYQQDPGMELHLIHYSYGVNSTEKGDLSSESTVSRIRTEHFPLTLESARPSHTSQYLCASASGRAGNEQFFGPGTRLTVL.

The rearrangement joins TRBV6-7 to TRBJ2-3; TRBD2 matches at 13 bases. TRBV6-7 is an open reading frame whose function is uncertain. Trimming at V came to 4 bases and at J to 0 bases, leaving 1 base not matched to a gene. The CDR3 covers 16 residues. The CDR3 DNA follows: TGTGCCAGCAGTTCGGGACTAGCGGGAAGCACAGATACGCAGTATTTT. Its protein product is CASSSGLAGSTDTQYF.

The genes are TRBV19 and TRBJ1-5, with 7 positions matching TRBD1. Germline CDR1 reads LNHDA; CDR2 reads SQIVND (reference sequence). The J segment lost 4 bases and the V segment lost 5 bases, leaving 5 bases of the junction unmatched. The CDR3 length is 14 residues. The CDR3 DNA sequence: TGTGCCAGTAGTTTCCGGGACAGAAATCAGCCCCAGCATTTT. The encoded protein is CASSFRDRNQPQHF.

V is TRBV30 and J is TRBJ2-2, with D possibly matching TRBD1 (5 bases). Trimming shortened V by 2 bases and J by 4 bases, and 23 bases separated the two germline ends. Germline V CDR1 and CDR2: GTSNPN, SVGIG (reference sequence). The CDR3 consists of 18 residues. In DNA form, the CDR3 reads TGTGCCTGGAGTCCCTCGTTAATCCAGGGAAGGGGCACCGGGGAGCTGTTTTTT. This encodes CAWSPSLIQGRGTGELFF.

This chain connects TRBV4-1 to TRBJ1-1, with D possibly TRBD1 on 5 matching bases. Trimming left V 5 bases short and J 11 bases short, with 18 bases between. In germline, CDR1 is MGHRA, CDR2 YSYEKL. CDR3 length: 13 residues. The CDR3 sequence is CASSLTGESTAFF. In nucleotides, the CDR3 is TGCGCCAGCAGCTTAACGGGGGAGAGTACGGCTTTCTTT.

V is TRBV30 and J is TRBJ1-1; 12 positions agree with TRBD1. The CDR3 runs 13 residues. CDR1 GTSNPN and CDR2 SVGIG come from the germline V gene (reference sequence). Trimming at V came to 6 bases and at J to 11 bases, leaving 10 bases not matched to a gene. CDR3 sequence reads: CACEGQGALWAFF. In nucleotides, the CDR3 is TGTGCCTGTGAGGGACAGGGGGCGCTTTGGGCTTTCTTT.

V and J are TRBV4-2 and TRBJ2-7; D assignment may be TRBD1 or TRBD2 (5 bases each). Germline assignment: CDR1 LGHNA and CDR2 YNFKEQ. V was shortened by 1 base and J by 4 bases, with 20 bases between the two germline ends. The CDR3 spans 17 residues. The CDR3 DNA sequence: TGTGCCAGCAGCCAAGGGGCATCCGGGACCCCCTCATACGAGCAGTACTTC. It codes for CASSQGASGTPSYEQYF.